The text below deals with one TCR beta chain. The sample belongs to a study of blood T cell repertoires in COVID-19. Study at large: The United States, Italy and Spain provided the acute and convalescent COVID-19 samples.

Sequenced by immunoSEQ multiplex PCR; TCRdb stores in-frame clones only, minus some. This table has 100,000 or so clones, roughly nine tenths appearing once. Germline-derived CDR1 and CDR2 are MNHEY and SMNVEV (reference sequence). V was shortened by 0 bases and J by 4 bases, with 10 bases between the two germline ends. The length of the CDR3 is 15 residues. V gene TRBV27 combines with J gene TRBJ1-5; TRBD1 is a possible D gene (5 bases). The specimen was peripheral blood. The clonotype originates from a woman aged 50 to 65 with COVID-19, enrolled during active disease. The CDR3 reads CASSLSGGMNQPQHF. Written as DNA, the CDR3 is TGTGCCAGCAGTTTATCCGGGGGGATGAATCAGCCCCAGCATTTT.